One and the same sample provided the 6 T cell receptor beta chains below, sequenced in a study of TIL therapy for anti-PD-1-resistant metastatic lung cancer. Time point given: pre-treatment sample, taken before nivolumab and TIL therapy. Sequencing used immunoSEQ v3. TCRdb keeps only in-frame clones here, not all; method: immunoSEQ multiplex PCR. The data hold about 60,000 clones, with 69% observed a single time. The source material was blood, sampled at baseline. These receptors were collected from a person between 25 and 79 years old with non-small cell lung cancer.

The CDR3, as DNA: TGTGCCAGCAGCCGAGCGGCTAGTGGCGAGCAGTACTTC. Encoded protein: CASSRAASGEQYF. The V and J genes are TRBV11-2 and TRBJ2-7; a possible D gene is TRBD2 (5 bases). Per the germline V gene, CDR1 is SGHAT and CDR2 is FQNNGV. CDR3 length: 13 amino acids. Trimming pared 5 bases from V and 6 bases from J, leaving 14 bases between.

This clone appeared a few times. The chain uses TRBV5-1 and TRBJ2-7; D not resolved. The CDR3 runs to 16 residues. V was trimmed by 0 bases and J by 3 bases, leaving 16 bases between them. Looked up from germline, CDR1 is SGHRS and CDR2 is YFSETQ. In DNA, the CDR3 is TGCGCCAGCAGCTTGGCCGTCGACACCACTCGCTACGAGCAGTACTTC. Translated, it gives CASSLAVDTTRYEQYF.

Turning to this clone: Compared with germline, one end of the junction differs, possibly owing to a read error. This rearrangement joins TRBV7-7 to TRBJ2-5; 12 bases line up with TRBD2. CDR3 length: 16 amino acids. Germline V gene data show CDR1 as SSHAT and CDR2 as FNYEAQ (reference sequence). CDR3 DNA: TGTGCTAGCAGCCACGGACTAGCGGGGTCAGGAGAGACCCAGTACTTC. Translated: CASSHGLAGSGETQYF. Drawing the rest from reference TRBV7-7 and TRBJ2-5, the complete variable domain is GAGVSQSPRYKVTKRGQDVTLRCDPISSHATLYWYQQALGQGPEFLTYFNYEAQPDKSGLPSDRFSAERPEGSISTLTIQRTEQRDSAMYRCASSHGLAGSGETQYFGPGTRLLVL.

This sequence joins TRBV9 and TRBJ1-4; D call uncertain. V lost 0 bases and J 7 bases, leaving 10 bases between the germline ends. The V gene's germline CDR1 is SGDLS and CDR2 YYNGEE. The CDR3 is 14 amino acids. CDR3 sequence (DNA): TGTGCCAGCAGCGTAGGGGCGTGGGGTGAAAAACTGTTTTTT. It is translated as CASSVGAWGEKLFF.

The rearrangement links TRBV19 to TRBJ1-1; D is undetermined. This CDR3 region has 15 residues. From germline, CDR1 is LNHDA and CDR2 SQIVND (reference sequence). Trimming cost V 8 bases and J 0 bases, with 16 bases left between them. The CDR3 spells CASVRLGGMNTEAFF. CDR3 sequence (DNA): TGTGCCAGTGTACGGCTGGGAGGGATGAACACTGAAGCTTTCTTT.

CDR3 DNA: TGCAGCGTTGGGTCAGGGGGTGCAACTAATGAAAAACTGTTTTTT. Translation gives CSVGSGGATNEKLFF. The chain couples TRBV29-1 to TRBJ1-4; 7 bases are shared with TRBD1. J gave up 0 bases and V 4 bases, and 5 bases lay outside the gene matches. The CDR3 covers 15 residues. Germline lookup yields CDR1 SQVTM and CDR2 ANQGSEA.